These T cell receptor beta chains were read from a single sample in a study of HIV-infected patients and healthy controls. A single record per CDR3 protein comes from TCRdb applying MiXCR to the 5' RACE reads. The sample has 19,000 or so distinct CDR3 sequences; around 8.3% are singletons. Sequences were obtained from blood. The source is an adult in good health. Each CDR3 is given with its conserved first and last residue. Each record gives: J gene, D gene, V gene, clone size, CDR3 protein, CDR3 DNA. D genes are given only for firm matches. Clone size is not always given. Where it is, it says once, few, many or a class for expanded clones.

j_call: TRBJ2-3; d_call: TRBD2; v_call: TRBV28; clone_size: many; cdr3_aa: CASSLAGGPQDTQYF; cdr3_nt: TGTGCCAGCAGTTTAGCGGGAGGGCCTCAAGATACGCAGTATTTT
j_call: TRBJ2-3; d_call: -; v_call: TRBV4-1; clone_size: many; cdr3_aa: CASSQVAASTDTQYF; cdr3_nt: TGCGCCAGCAGCCAAGTAGCGGCGAGCACAGATACGCAGTATTTT
j_call: TRBJ1-5; d_call: -; v_call: TRBV29-1; clone_size: medium-sized; cdr3_aa: CSVGADNQPQHF; cdr3_nt: TGCAGCGTTGGGGCAGACAATCAGCCCCAGCATTTT
j_call: TRBJ2-5; d_call: -; v_call: TRBV7-2; clone_size: many; cdr3_aa: CASSLGRAQETQYF; cdr3_nt: TGTGCCAGCAGCTTAGGCAGGGCACAAGAGACCCAGTACTTC
j_call: TRBJ2-3; d_call: -; v_call: TRBV5-1; clone_size: many; cdr3_aa: CASSPEGGRDTQYF; cdr3_nt: TGCGCCAGCAGCCCCGAAGGGGGTCGCGATACGCAGTATTTT
j_call: TRBJ2-1; d_call: -; v_call: TRBV6-5; clone_size: medium-sized; cdr3_aa: CASSYTFTNEQFF; cdr3_nt: TGTGCCAGCAGTTACACCTTTACGAATGAGCAGTTCTTC
j_call: TRBJ2-3; d_call: -; v_call: TRBV20-1; clone_size: -; cdr3_aa: CSARDLAGTADTQYF; cdr3_nt: TGCAGTGCTAGAGATCTAGCAGGCACGGCAGATACGCAGTATTTT
j_call: TRBJ2-1; d_call: -; v_call: TRBV12-3/TRBV12-4; clone_size: many; cdr3_aa: CASSFGYNEQFF; cdr3_nt: TGTGCCAGCAGTTTTGGGTACAATGAGCAGTTCTTC
j_call: TRBJ2-5; d_call: -; v_call: TRBV6-5; clone_size: medium-sized; cdr3_aa: CASSYGETQYF; cdr3_nt: TGTGCCAGCAGCTATGGGGAGACCCAGTACTTC
j_call: TRBJ2-1; d_call: -; v_call: TRBV19; clone_size: many; cdr3_aa: CASSHSTGDEQFF; cdr3_nt: TGTGCCAGTAGCCATAGCACCGGGGATGAGCAGTTCTTC
j_call: TRBJ2-1; d_call: TRBD1; v_call: TRBV29-1; clone_size: many; cdr3_aa: CSGRQGASYNEQFF; cdr3_nt: TGCAGCGGTCGACAGGGGGCATCCTACAATGAGCAGTTCTTC
j_call: TRBJ1-4; d_call: -; v_call: TRBV18; clone_size: -; cdr3_aa: CASHQAPNEKLFF; cdr3_nt: TGTGCCAGCCACCAAGCCCCTAATGAAAAACTGTTTTTT
j_call: TRBJ1-1; d_call: TRBD1; v_call: TRBV5-1; clone_size: -; cdr3_aa: CASFGTGRNTEAFF; cdr3_nt: TGCGCCAGCTTCGGGACAGGGAGGAACACTGAAGCTTTCTTT
j_call: TRBJ2-7; d_call: -; v_call: TRBV11-1; clone_size: many; cdr3_aa: CASSPNDYEQYF; cdr3_nt: TGTGCCAGCAGCCCTAACGATTACGAGCAGTACTTC
j_call: TRBJ1-2; d_call: -; v_call: TRBV7-2; clone_size: many; cdr3_aa: CASSLAVANYGYTF; cdr3_nt: TGTGCCAGCAGCTTAGCGGTTGCTAACTATGGCTACACCTTC
j_call: TRBJ1-1; d_call: -; v_call: TRBV19; clone_size: -; cdr3_aa: CASTRGPGFEAFF; cdr3_nt: TGTGCCAGTACTCGAGGCCCAGGCTTTGAAGCTTTCTTT
j_call: TRBJ2-2; d_call: TRBD1; v_call: TRBV4-2; clone_size: -; cdr3_aa: CASSAGGAGTGELFF; cdr3_nt: TGTGCCAGCAGCGCAGGGGGCGCGGGCACCGGGGAGCTGTTTTTT
j_call: TRBJ1-3; d_call: -; v_call: TRBV5-4; clone_size: many; cdr3_aa: CASSSNSGPGNTIYF; cdr3_nt: TGTGCCAGCAGCTCGAATTCGGGGCCTGGAAACACCATATATTTT
j_call: TRBJ2-3; d_call: -; v_call: TRBV27; clone_size: many; cdr3_aa: CASSLGALAVTDTQYF; cdr3_nt: TGTGCCAGCAGTTTGGGGGCCCTAGCGGTCACAGATACGCAGTATTTT
j_call: TRBJ1-2; d_call: TRBD1; v_call: TRBV14; clone_size: few; cdr3_aa: CASSPQDRVYYGYTF; cdr3_nt: TGTGCCAGCAGCCCGCAGGACAGGGTCTACTATGGCTACACCTTC
j_call: TRBJ2-2; d_call: -; v_call: TRBV6-2/TRBV6-3; clone_size: medium-sized; cdr3_aa: CASSYPSLGTGELFF; cdr3_nt: TGTGCCAGCAGTTACCCCTCCCTGGGCACCGGGGAGCTGTTTTTT
j_call: TRBJ2-6; d_call: -; v_call: TRBV28; clone_size: many; cdr3_aa: CASTPFDRIRVGANVLTF; cdr3_nt: TGTGCCAGCACCCCATTTGACAGGATAAGAGTTGGGGCCAACGTCCTGACTTTC
j_call: TRBJ1-2; d_call: -; v_call: TRBV5-1; clone_size: -; cdr3_aa: CASSLQGQNYGYTF; cdr3_nt: TGCGCCAGCAGCCTACAAGGACAGAACTATGGCTACACCTTC
j_call: TRBJ2-3; d_call: TRBD1; v_call: TRBV29-1; clone_size: -; cdr3_aa: CSVEDQDRGRIYTQYF; cdr3_nt: TGCAGCGTTGAAGATCAGGACAGGGGGCGCATATATACGCAGTATTTT
j_call: TRBJ2-2; d_call: TRBD2; v_call: TRBV12-3/TRBV12-4; clone_size: many; cdr3_aa: CASSSGGGSVTGELFF; cdr3_nt: TGTGCCAGCAGTTCGGGGGGAGGGTCGGTCACCGGGGAGCTGTTTTTT
j_call: TRBJ2-5; d_call: -; v_call: TRBV11-3; clone_size: many; cdr3_aa: CASSARGVETQYF; cdr3_nt: TGTGCCAGCAGCGCCAGGGGGGTGGAGACCCAGTACTTC
j_call: TRBJ2-6; d_call: -; v_call: TRBV7-8; clone_size: many; cdr3_aa: CASSPSGEANVLTF; cdr3_nt: TGTGCCAGCAGCCCCTCAGGGGAGGCCAACGTCCTGACTTTC
j_call: TRBJ1-5; d_call: TRBD1; v_call: TRBV28; clone_size: -; cdr3_aa: CASSQYRGSSQPQHF; cdr3_nt: TGTGCCAGCAGCCAATACAGGGGTTCGAGTCAGCCCCAGCATTTT
j_call: TRBJ2-7; d_call: TRBD1; v_call: TRBV25-1; clone_size: -; cdr3_aa: CASRGTGFLAYEQYF; cdr3_nt: TGTGCCAGCAGGGGGACAGGGTTTCTAGCCTACGAGCAGTACTTC
j_call: TRBJ2-1; d_call: -; v_call: TRBV6-6; clone_size: few; cdr3_aa: CASSLEVSSYNEQFF; cdr3_nt: TGTGCCAGCAGTCTGGAGGTGAGCTCCTACAATGAGCAGTTCTTC
j_call: TRBJ2-7; d_call: -; v_call: TRBV11-1; clone_size: many; cdr3_aa: CASSLAGVYEQYF; cdr3_nt: TGTGCCAGCAGCTTAGCGGGAGTCTACGAGCAGTACTTC
j_call: TRBJ2-3; d_call: -; v_call: TRBV2; clone_size: medium-sized; cdr3_aa: CASSSGDTDTQYF; cdr3_nt: TGTGCCAGCAGTTCAGGGGACACAGATACGCAGTATTTT
j_call: TRBJ2-1; d_call: -; v_call: TRBV3-1; clone_size: medium-sized; cdr3_aa: CASSQSGSEQFF; cdr3_nt: TGTGCCAGCAGCCAAAGCGGCAGTGAGCAGTTCTTC
j_call: TRBJ2-1; d_call: TRBD1; v_call: TRBV27; clone_size: medium-sized; cdr3_aa: CASSTLKAAGQGAINEQFF; cdr3_nt: TGTGCCAGCAGTACCCTAAAGGCAGCGGGACAGGGGGCAATCAATGAGCAGTTCTTC
j_call: TRBJ2-7; d_call: -; v_call: TRBV30; clone_size: -; cdr3_aa: CAWGRVGSYEQYF; cdr3_nt: TGTGCCTGGGGACGGGTGGGCTCCTACGAGCAGTACTTC
j_call: TRBJ2-2; d_call: TRBD2; v_call: TRBV30; clone_size: few; cdr3_aa: CAWSERDYHTGELFF; cdr3_nt: TGTGCCTGGAGCGAGCGGGATTACCACACCGGGGAGCTGTTTTTT
j_call: TRBJ2-1; d_call: -; v_call: TRBV4-1; clone_size: few; cdr3_aa: CASSQGRMTYNEQFF; cdr3_nt: TGCGCCAGCAGCCAAGGCAGGATGACCTACAATGAGCAGTTCTTC
j_call: TRBJ2-2; d_call: -; v_call: TRBV10-2; clone_size: many; cdr3_aa: CASSDPTGVGELFF; cdr3_nt: TGCGCCAGCAGTGACCCCACCGGGGTCGGGGAGCTGTTTTTT
j_call: TRBJ1-2; d_call: -; v_call: TRBV12-3/TRBV12-4; clone_size: few; cdr3_aa: CASSAGQNYGYTF; cdr3_nt: TGTGCCAGCAGTGCTGGACAGAACTATGGCTACACCTTC
j_call: TRBJ2-4; d_call: TRBD1; v_call: TRBV28; clone_size: few; cdr3_aa: CASRSRDSKNIQYF; cdr3_nt: TGTGCCAGCCGCTCAAGGGACAGTAAAAACATTCAGTACTTC
j_call: TRBJ2-7; d_call: -; v_call: TRBV27; clone_size: many; cdr3_aa: CASSLGGPYEQYF; cdr3_nt: TGTGCCAGCAGTTTAGGGGGCCCCTACGAGCAGTACTTC
j_call: TRBJ1-3; d_call: -; v_call: TRBV12-3/TRBV12-4; clone_size: many; cdr3_aa: CASSFGGNTIYF; cdr3_nt: TGTGCCAGCAGTTTCGGAGGAAACACCATATATTTT
j_call: TRBJ2-4; d_call: -; v_call: TRBV13; clone_size: few; cdr3_aa: CASRDSNFENIQYF; cdr3_nt: TGTGCCAGCAGGGACAGCAACTTCGAAAACATTCAGTACTTC
j_call: TRBJ2-5; d_call: TRBD2; v_call: TRBV7-9; clone_size: many; cdr3_aa: CASSLVSLLAGLETQYF; cdr3_nt: TGTGCCAGCAGCTTAGTGTCCTTACTAGCGGGTCTGGAGACCCAGTACTTC
j_call: TRBJ1-1; d_call: -; v_call: TRBV29-1; clone_size: many; cdr3_aa: CSVVRGMNTEAFF; cdr3_nt: TGCAGCGTTGTGCGGGGTATGAACACTGAAGCTTTCTTT
j_call: TRBJ2-5; d_call: TRBD1; v_call: TRBV28; clone_size: few; cdr3_aa: CASSKTGEETQYF; cdr3_nt: TGTGCCAGCAGTAAGACAGGGGAAGAGACCCAGTACTTC
j_call: TRBJ2-5; d_call: TRBD2; v_call: TRBV5-5; clone_size: many; cdr3_aa: CASSSSLATKETQYF; cdr3_nt: TGTGCCAGCAGCTCCTCACTAGCGACCAAAGAGACCCAGTACTTC
j_call: TRBJ2-2; d_call: TRBD1; v_call: TRBV5-5; clone_size: many; cdr3_aa: CASSLGDRIQNTGELFF; cdr3_nt: TGTGCCAGCAGCTTGGGGGACAGGATACAGAACACCGGGGAGCTGTTTTTT
j_call: TRBJ2-1; d_call: TRBD2; v_call: TRBV6-5; clone_size: few; cdr3_aa: CASRASGNDEQFF; cdr3_nt: TGTGCCAGCAGAGCTAGCGGGAACGATGAGCAGTTCTTC
j_call: TRBJ2-1; d_call: -; v_call: TRBV28; clone_size: medium-sized; cdr3_aa: CASSSTYIGTADNEQFF; cdr3_nt: TGTGCCAGCAGTTCCACTTACATCGGGACTGCCGACAATGAGCAGTTCTTC